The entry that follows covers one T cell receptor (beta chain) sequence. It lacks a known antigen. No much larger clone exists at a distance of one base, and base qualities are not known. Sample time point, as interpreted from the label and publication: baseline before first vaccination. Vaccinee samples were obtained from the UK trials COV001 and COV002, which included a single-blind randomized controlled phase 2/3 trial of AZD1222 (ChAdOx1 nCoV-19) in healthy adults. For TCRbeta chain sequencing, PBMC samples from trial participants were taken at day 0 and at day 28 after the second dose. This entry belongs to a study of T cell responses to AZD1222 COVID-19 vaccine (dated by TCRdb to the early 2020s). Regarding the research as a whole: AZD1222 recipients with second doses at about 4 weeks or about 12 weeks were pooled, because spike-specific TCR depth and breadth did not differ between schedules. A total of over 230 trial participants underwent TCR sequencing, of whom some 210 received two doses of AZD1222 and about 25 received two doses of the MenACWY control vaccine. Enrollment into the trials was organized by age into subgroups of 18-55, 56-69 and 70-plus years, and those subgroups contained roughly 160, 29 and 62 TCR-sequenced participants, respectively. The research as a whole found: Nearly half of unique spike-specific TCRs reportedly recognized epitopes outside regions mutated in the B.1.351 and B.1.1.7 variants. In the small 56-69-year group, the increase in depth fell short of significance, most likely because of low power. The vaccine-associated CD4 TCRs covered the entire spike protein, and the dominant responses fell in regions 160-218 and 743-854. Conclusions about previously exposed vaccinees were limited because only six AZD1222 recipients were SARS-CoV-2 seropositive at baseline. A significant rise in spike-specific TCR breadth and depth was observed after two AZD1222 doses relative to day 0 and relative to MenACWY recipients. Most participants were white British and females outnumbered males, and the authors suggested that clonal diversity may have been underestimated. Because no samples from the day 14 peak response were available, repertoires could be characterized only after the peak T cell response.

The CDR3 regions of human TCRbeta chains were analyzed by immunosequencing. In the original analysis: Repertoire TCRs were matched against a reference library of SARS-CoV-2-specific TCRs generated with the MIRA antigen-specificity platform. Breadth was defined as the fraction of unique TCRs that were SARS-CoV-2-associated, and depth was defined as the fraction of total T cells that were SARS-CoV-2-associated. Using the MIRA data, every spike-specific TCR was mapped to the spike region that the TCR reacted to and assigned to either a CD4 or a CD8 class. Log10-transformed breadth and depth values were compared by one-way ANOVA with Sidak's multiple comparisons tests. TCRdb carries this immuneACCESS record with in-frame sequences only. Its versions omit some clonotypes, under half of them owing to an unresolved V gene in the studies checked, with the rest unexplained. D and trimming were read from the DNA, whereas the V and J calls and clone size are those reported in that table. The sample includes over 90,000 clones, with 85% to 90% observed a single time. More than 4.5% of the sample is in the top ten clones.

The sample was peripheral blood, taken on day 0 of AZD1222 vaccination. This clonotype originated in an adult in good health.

CDR3 protein: CASLQEAEQYF. The DNA reads TGTGCCAGCCTACAAGAGGCCGAGCAGTACTTC. The rearranged chain carries TRBV2 and TRBJ2-7, with no D gene named confidently. The CDR3, from cysteine to phenylalanine, totals 11 residues. The only DNA kept is the CDR3, 33 bases in frame from the first base. The V end loses 8 bases and the J end loses 6 bases, and a stretch of 11 bases separates them. The germline V gene gives CDR1 as SNHLY and CDR2 as FYNNEI.